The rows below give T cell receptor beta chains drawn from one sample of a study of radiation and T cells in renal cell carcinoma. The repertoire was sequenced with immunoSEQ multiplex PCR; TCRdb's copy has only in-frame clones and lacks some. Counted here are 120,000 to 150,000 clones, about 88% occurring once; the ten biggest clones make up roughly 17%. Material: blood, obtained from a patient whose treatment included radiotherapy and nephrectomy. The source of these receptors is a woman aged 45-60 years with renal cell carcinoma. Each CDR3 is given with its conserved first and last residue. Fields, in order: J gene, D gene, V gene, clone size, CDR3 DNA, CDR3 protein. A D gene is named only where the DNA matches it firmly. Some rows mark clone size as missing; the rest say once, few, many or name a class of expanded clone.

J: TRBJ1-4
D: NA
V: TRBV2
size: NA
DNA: TGTGCCAGCAGTGATTGGTCAGAAAAACTGTTTTTT
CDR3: CASSDWSEKLFF

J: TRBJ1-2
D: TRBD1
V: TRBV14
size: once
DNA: TGTGCCAGCAGCCCGGGACAGGTAGCTAACTATGGCTACACCTTC
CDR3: CASSPGQVANYGYTF

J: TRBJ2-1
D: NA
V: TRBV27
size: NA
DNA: TGTGCCAGCGTCAACTACAATGAGCAGTTCTTC
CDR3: CASVNYNEQFF

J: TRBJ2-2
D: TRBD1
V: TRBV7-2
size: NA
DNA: TGTGCCAGCAGCGCTCGAGGGACAGGGGTACATCGGGAGCTGTTTTTT
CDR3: CASSARGTGVHRELFF

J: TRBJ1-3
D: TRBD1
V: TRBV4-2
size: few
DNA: TGTGCCAGCAGCCAAGATCCCGGACAGGGGGCTCGTGGAAACACCATATATTTT
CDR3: CASSQDPGQGARGNTIYF

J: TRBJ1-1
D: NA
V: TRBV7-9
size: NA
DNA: TGTGCCAGCAGCGACCGGGGGGGTGACACTGAAGCTTTCTTT
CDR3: CASSDRGGDTEAFF

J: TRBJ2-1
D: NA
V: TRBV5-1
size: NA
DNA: TGCGCCAGCAGCTTGGATGGGGGGCCCTACAATGAGCAGTTCTTC
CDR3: CASSLDGGPYNEQFF

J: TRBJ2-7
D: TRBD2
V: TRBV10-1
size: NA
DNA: TGCGCCAGCAGTGAGCGGGGGGAGGTCGAGCAGTACTTC
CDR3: CASSERGEVEQYF

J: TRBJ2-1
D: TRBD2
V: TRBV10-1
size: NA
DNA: TGCGCCAGTTCCCCTAGCGGGGGCTCATCTGGAGTGTTCTTC
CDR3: CASSPSGGSSGVFF

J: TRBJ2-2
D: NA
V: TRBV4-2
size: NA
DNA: TGTGCCAGCAGCCAGGACACCGGGGAGCTGTTTTTT
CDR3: CASSQDTGELFF

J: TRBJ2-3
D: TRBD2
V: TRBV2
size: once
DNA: TGTGCCAGCAGTGGCGGGAGGGCCGCAGATACGCAGTATTTT
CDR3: CASSGGRAADTQYF

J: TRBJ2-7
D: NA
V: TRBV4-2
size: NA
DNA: TGTGCCAGCAGCCAAGTGGGTACTACCTACGAGCAGTACTTC
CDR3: CASSQVGTTYEQYF

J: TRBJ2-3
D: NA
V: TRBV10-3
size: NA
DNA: TGTGCCATCATGGAGGATCTCACAGATACGCAGTATTTT
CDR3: CAIMEDLTDTQYF

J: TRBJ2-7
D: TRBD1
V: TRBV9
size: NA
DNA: TGTGCCAGCAGCGAATCGGGACAGAGCTACGAGCAGTACTTC
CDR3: CASSESGQSYEQYF

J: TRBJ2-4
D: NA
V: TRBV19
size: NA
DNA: TGTGCCAGTAGTCGTGCCTCAGCCAAAAACATTCAGTACTTC
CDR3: CASSRASAKNIQYF

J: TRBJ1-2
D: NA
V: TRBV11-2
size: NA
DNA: TGTGCCAGCAGCTTAGATGGGACGGCCCTAAGCTACACCTTC
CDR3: CASSLDGTALSYTF

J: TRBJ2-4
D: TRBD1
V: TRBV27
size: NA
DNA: TGTGCCAGCCAACGGACAGGGCAAAACATTCAGTACTTC
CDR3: CASQRTGQNIQYF

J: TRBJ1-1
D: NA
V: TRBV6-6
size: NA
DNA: TGTGCCAGCAGTTATGGACTGTTCGGTGAAGCTTTCTTT
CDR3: CASSYGLFGEAFF

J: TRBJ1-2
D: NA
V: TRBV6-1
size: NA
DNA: TGTGCCAGCAGCTTAGGGGCAGGAGGCAACTATGGCTACACCTTC
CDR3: CASSLGAGGNYGYTF

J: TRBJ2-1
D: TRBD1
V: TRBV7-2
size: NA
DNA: TGTGCCAGCAGCTTATTAGGCGGGACAGGGTACAATGAGCAGTTCTTC
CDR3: CASSLLGGTGYNEQFF

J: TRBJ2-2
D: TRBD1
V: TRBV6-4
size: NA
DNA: TGTGCCAGCAGTGACCGTGACAGGGGGACTACCGGGGAGCTGTTTTTT
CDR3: CASSDRDRGTTGELFF

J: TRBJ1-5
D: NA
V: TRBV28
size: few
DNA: TGTGCCAGCAGTACTACAGGGTATAGCATTCAGCCCCAGCATTTT
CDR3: CASSTTGYSIQPQHF

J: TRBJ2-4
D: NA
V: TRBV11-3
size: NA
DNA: TGTGTCAGCAGCTTAGGGTCGGGACGAGGTTTGGGCATTCAGTACTTC
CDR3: CVSSLGSGRGLGIQYF

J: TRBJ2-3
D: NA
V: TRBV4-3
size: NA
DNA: TGCGCCAGCAGCCAAATTGGACGGGGGCTCACAGATACGCAGTATTTT
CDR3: CASSQIGRGLTDTQYF

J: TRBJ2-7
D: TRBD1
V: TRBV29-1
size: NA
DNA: TGCAGCGGCGGACAGGGGTACGAGCAGTACTTC
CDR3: CSGGQGYEQYF

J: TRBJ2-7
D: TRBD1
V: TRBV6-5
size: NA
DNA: TGTGCCAGCAGTGGAGGAGCTTGGACAGGGGACGAGCAGTACTTC
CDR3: CASSGGAWTGDEQYF

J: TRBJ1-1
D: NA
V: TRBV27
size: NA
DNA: TGTGCCAGCAGTTTTTCGGCGAACACTGAAGCTTTCTTT
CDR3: CASSFSANTEAFF

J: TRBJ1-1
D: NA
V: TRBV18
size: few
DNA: TGTGCCAGCTCACCACTGGTACAGAACACTGAAGCTTTCTTT
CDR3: CASSPLVQNTEAFF

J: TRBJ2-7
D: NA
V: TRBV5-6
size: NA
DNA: TGTGCCAGCAGCCCCGGCTCGGGTAGCAACTACGAGCAGTACTTC
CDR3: CASSPGSGSNYEQYF

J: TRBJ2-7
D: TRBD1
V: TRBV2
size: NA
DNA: TGTGCCAGCAGTTCCCCGACAGGGGGCGGCGAGCAGTACTTC
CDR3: CASSSPTGGGEQYF

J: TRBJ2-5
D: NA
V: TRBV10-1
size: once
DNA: TGCGCCAGCAGTCCAACAGGGGAGACCCAGTACTTC
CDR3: CASSPTGETQYF

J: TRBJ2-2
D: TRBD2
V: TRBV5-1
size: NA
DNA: TGCGCCAGCAGCTCTGGACTAGCGGGAGTTAGTATCACCGGGGAGCTGTTTTTT
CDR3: CASSSGLAGVSITGELFF

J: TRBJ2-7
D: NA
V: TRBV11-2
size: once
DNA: TGTGCCAGCAGCTTAGATAGGGACCTCTCCTACGAGCAGTACTTC
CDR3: CASSLDRDLSYEQYF

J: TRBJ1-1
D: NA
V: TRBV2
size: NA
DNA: TGTGCCAGCAGTGAAGTTCTTCCGGGGTTGGACACTGAAGCTTTCTTT
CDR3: CASSEVLPGLDTEAFF

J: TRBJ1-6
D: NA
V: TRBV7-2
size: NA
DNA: TGTGCCAGCAGCTTAGAGTGGTCCTATAATTCACCCCTCCACTTT
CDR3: CASSLEWSYNSPLHF

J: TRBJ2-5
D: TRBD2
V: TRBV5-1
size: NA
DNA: TGCGCCAGCAGGCGTGGACCAACTAGCGGGACCCAAGAGACCCAGTACTTC
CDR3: CASRRGPTSGTQETQYF

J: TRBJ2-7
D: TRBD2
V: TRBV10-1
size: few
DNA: TGCGCCAGCCGGGAGGACCCCTACGAGCAGTACTTC
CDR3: CASREDPYEQYF

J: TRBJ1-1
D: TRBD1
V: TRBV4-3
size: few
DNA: TGCGCCAGCAGCCCACAGGGGGCGAGGACTGAAGCTTTCTTT
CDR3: CASSPQGARTEAFF

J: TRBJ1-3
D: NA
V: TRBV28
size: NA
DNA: TGTGCCAGCTCGAGGGACGGTATAAGGAACACCATATATTTT
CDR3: CASSRDGIRNTIYF

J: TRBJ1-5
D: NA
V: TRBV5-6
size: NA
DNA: TGTGCCAGCAGCCGTTTCGGCAATCAGCCCCAGCATTTT
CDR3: CASSRFGNQPQHF

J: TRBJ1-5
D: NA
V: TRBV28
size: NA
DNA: TGTGCCAGCACCACAGGCGGGAATCAGCCCCAGCATTTT
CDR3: CASTTGGNQPQHF

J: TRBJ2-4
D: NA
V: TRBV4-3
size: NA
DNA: TGCGCCAGCAGCCAAGATGCCGGGACAACAAACATTCAGTACTTC
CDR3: CASSQDAGTTNIQYF

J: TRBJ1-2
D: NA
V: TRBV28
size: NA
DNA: TGTGCCAGCAGTCCAGGGTCCTATGGCTACACCTTC
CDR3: CASSPGSYGYTF

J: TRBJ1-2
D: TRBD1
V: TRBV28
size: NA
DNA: TGTGCCAGCAGTTTGGCAGGGGGATATGGCTACACCTTC
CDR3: CASSLAGGYGYTF

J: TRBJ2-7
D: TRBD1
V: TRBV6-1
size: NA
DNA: TGTGCCAGCAGTGATTCGGACAGGGCCTACGAGCAGTACTTC
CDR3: CASSDSDRAYEQYF

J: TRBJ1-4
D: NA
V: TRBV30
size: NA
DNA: TGTGCCTGGAGGGGGGACGGGAATGAAAAACTGTTTTTT
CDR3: CAWRGDGNEKLFF

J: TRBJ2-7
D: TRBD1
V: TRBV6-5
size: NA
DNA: TGTGCCAGCAGTTACCCCGGGACAGGGAAGGGTGGCGAGCAGTACTTC
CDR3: CASSYPGTGKGGEQYF

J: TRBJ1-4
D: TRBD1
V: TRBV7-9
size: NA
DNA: TGTGCCAGCAGCTTAAGGACAGGGGATGAAAAACTGTTTTTT
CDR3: CASSLRTGDEKLFF

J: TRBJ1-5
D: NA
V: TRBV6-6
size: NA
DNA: TGTGCCAGCAGTTACAGGGGGGAAAGAAGCAATCAGCCCCAGCATTTT
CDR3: CASSYRGERSNQPQHF

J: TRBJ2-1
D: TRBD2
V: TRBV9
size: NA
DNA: TGTGCCAGCAGAGGACTAGCGGGAGGCCCCTCGGATGAGCAGTTCTTC
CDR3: CASRGLAGGPSDEQFF

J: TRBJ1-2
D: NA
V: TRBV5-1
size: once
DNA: TGCGCCAGCAGTATATGGGTTTTGAATGGCTACACCTTC
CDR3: CASSIWVLNGYTF